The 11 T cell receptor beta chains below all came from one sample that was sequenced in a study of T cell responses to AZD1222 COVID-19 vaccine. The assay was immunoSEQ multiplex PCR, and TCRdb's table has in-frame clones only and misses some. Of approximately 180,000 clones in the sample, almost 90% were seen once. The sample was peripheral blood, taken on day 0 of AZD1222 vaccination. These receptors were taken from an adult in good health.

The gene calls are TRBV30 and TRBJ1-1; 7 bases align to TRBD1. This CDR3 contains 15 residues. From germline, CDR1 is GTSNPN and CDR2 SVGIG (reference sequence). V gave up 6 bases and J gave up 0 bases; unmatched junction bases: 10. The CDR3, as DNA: TGTGCCTGTTACAGGGGACTCTTGCTGAACACTGAAGCTTTCTTT. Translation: CACYRGLLLNTEAFF.

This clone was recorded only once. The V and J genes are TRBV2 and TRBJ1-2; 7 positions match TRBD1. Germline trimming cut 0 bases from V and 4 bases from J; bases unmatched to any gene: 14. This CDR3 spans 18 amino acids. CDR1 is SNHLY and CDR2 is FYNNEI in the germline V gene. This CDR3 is CASSEASTGLSGVYGYTF. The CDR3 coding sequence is TGTGCCAGCAGTGAAGCTTCGACAGGGCTTTCTGGCGTCTATGGCTACACCTTC.

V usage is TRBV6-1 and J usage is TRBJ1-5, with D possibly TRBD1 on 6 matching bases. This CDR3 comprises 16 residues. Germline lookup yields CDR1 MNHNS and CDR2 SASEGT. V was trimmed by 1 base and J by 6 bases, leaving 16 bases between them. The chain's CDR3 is CASSEGGGGALQPQHF. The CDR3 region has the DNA TGTGCCAGCAGTGAAGGGGGTGGGGGCGCCCTTCAGCCCCAGCATTTT.

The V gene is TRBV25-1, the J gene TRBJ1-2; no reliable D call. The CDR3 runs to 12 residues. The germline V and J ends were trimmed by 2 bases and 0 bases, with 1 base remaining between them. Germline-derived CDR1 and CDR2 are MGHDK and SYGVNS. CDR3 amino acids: CASSEANYGYTF. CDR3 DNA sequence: TGTGCCAGCAGTGAAGCTAACTATGGCTACACCTTC.

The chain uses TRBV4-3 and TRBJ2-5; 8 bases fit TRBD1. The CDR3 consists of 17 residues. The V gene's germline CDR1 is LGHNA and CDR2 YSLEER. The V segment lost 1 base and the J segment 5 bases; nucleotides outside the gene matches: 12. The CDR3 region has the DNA TGCGCCAGCAGCCAAGCTCCCCTCCCGACAGGGGCTGAGACCCAGTACTTC. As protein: CASSQAPLPTGAETQYF.

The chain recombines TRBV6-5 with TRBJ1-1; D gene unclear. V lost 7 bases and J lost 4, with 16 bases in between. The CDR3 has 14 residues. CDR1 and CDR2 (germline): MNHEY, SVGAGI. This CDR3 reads CASTQDYYRTEAFF. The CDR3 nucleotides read TGTGCCAGCACACAAGACTATTACCGCACTGAAGCTTTCTTT.

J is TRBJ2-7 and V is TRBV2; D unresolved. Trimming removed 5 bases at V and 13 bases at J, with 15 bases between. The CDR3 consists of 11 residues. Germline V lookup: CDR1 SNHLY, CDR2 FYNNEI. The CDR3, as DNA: TGTGCCAGCAGTAACATGGCTCGGGCCTACTTC. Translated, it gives CASSNMARAYF.

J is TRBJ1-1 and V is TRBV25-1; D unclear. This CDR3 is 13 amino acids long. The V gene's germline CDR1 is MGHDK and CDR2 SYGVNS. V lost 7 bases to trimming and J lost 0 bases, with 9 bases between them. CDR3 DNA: TGTGCCAGCAAGGACGGAATGAACACTGAAGCTTTCTTT. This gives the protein CASKDGMNTEAFF.

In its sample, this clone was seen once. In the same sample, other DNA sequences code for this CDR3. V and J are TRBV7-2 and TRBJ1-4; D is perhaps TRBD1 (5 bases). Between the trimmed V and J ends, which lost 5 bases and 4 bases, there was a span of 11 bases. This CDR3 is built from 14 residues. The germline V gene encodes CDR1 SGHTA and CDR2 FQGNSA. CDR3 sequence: CASSAGTGNEKLFF. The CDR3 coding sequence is TGTGCCAGCAGCGCTGGGACCGGTAATGAAAAACTGTTTTTT.

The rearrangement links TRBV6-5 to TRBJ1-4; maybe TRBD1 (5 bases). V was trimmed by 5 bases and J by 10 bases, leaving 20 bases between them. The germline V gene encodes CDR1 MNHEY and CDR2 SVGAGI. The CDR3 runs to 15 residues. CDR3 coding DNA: TGTGCCAGCAGTACGACATTACAGGTCCGAGGAAAACTGTTTTTT. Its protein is CASSTTLQVRGKLFF.

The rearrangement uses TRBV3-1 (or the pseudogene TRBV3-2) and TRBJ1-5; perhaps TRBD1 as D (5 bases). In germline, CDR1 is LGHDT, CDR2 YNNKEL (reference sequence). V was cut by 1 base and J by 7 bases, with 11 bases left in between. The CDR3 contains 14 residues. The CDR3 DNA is TGTGCCAGCAGCCAAGCTGGAGGGGCACAGCCCCAGCATTTT. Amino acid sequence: CASSQAGGAQPQHF.